The TCR beta chain described here comes from a study of vaccination effects on CD4 cells after COVID-19. Data came from immunoSEQ multiplex PCR; TCRdb stores just in-frame clones and leaves some out. Seen here are 25,000 to 35,000 clones, roughly two thirds observed once, and the top ten hold around 27%. On this clone itself: Its antigen remains unknown.

With the ViraFEST assay, the study expanded antigen-specific CD4+ T cells using viral peptide pools, then sequenced them. Between days 9 and 10 of culture, CD4+ T cells were separated out. Cultivation was performed at about 1.8 million PBMC per well with approximately 10 IU/ml IL-2 and roughly 9.9 ug/ml peptides added. V lost 7 bases, J lost 3 bases, and 8 bases stayed unmatched. The germline gives CDR1 MNHEY, CDR2 SMNVEV (reference sequence). The CDR3 has 14 amino acids. The chain links TRBV27 to TRBJ1-1; TRBD1 aligns across 7 bases. The source was CD4+ T cells from PBMCs cultured with HCoV-229E spike peptides, collected before COVID-19 vaccination. This sequence was found in a human donor who received a COVID-19 vaccine. CDR3 nucleotides: TGTGCCAGCAACCAGGGGGGGATGTACACTGAAGCTTTCTTT. Translated, it gives CASNQGGMYTEAFF.